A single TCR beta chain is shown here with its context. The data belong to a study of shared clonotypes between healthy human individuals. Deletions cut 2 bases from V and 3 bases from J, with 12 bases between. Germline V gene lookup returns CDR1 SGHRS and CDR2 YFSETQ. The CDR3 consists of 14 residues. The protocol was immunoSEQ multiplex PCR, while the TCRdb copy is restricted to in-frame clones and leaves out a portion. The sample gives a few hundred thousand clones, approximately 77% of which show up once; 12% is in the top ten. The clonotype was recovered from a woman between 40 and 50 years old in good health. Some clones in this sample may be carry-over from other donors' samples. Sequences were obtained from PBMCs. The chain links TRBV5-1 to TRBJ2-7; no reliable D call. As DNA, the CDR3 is TGCGCCAGCAGCTTAGGCGCACAGAACTACGAGCAGTACTTC. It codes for CASSLGAQNYEQYF.